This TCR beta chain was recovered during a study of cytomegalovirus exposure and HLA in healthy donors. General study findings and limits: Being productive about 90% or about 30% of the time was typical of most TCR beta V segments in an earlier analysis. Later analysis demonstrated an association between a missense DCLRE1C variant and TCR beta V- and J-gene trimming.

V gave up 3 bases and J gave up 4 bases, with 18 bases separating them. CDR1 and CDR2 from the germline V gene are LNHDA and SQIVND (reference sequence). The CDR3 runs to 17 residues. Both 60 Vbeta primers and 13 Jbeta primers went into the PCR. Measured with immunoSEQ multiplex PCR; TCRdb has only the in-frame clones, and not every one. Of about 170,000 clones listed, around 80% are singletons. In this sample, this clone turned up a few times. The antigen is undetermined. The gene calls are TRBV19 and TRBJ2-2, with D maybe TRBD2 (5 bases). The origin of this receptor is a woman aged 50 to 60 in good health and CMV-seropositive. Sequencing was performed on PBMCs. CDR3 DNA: TGTGCCAGTAGTATGAGGGTCCTACCCTCTATCACCGGGGAGCTGTTTTTT. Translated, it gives CASSMRVLPSITGELFF.